Listed below are T cell receptor beta chains from one sample, sequenced in a study of blood T cell repertoires in COVID-19. Profiling relied on immunoSEQ multiplex PCR, and the TCRdb table lists in-frame clones only, not all of them. The data contain over 85,000 clones, around 90% of them seen just once; the ten biggest clones take up roughly 4.2%. Input material: peripheral blood. The source is a human donor with COVID-19, enrolled during active disease. The donor label of this sample is uncertain. CDR3s include the opening cysteine and the closing phenylalanine or tryptophan. The D gene is left open where the match is weak. Rows give clone size only sometimes, using once, few, many, or a class for an expanded clone.

TRBJ2-5 TRBV25-1 NA TRBD2 CASSEFTGEGRETQYF TGTGCCAGCAGTGAATTCACTGGGGAGGGCAGAGAGACCCAGTACTTC
TRBJ2-2 TRBV5-1 NA TRBD2 CASSLSSGANTGELFF TGCGCCAGCAGCTTGTCTAGCGGCGCGAACACCGGGGAGCTGTTTTTT
TRBJ1-4 TRBV19 NA TRBD1 CASRRTGLNEKLFF TGTGCCAGTAGGAGGACAGGACTTAATGAAAAACTGTTTTTT
TRBJ1-2 TRBV20-1 NA NA CSASRQDYGYTF TGCAGTGCTAGTAGGCAGGACTATGGCTACACCTTC
TRBJ2-7 TRBV5-1 once TRBD1 CASSLTGELRLEQYF TGCGCCAGCAGTTTGACAGGGGAACTACGTCTCGAGCAGTACTTC
TRBJ1-2 TRBV5-6 NA NA CASSLTASRDTF TGTGCCAGCAGCTTGACCGCAAGTCGGGACACCTTC
TRBJ1-6 TRBV27 NA TRBD1 CASSLRPGQGFYNSPLHF TGTGCCAGCAGCCTGCGCCCGGGACAGGGTTTCTATAATTCACCCCTCCACTTT
TRBJ2-3 TRBV5-1 NA NA CASRPLISSTDTQYF TGCGCCAGCCGCCCTCTAATATCTAGCACAGATACGCAGTATTTT
TRBJ2-4 TRBV30 NA NA CAWGRGNIQYF TGTGCCTGGGGTCGAGGCAACATTCAGTACTTC
TRBJ1-2 TRBV4-1 NA TRBD1 CASSQPGQGLYGYTF TGCGCCAGCAGCCAGCCGGGACAGGGTCTCTATGGCTACACCTTC
TRBJ2-5 TRBV7-2 NA TRBD2 CASSLRLAGRETQYF TGTGCCAGCAGCCTACGACTAGCGGGGAGAGAGACCCAGTACTTC
TRBJ1-1 TRBV11-2 NA TRBD1 CASSFLQGAADTEAFF TGTGCCAGCAGCTTCCTACAGGGGGCGGCGGACACTGAAGCTTTCTTT
TRBJ2-5 TRBV12-1 NA NA CASSFKDRRGYQETQYF TGTGCCAGCAGCTTTAAGGACCGTCGGGGGTACCAAGAGACCCAGTACTTC
TRBJ1-2 TRBV5-5 NA NA CASSLSQEGYYGYTF TGTGCCAGCAGCTTGTCACAGGAGGGTTACTATGGCTACACCTTC
TRBJ2-5 TRBV15 NA TRBD1 CATSRDRGFQETQYF TGTGCCACCAGCAGGGACAGGGGCTTTCAAGAGACCCAGTACTTC
TRBJ1-2 TRBV6-5 NA NA CASSYVSGNNYGYTF TGTGCCAGCAGTTACGTAAGCGGCAATAACTATGGCTACACCTTC
TRBJ2-1 TRBV4-1 NA TRBD2 CASSRASGRDTLGGNEQFF TGCGCCAGCAGCCGGGCTAGCGGGAGGGACACTTTGGGGGGCAATGAGCAGTTCTTC
TRBJ1-5 TRBV30 NA NA CAWSLDSWGVPVGQHF TGTGCCTGGAGCCTGGACAGCTGGGGTGTCCCAGTAGGCCAGCATTTT
TRBJ2-5 TRBV5-4 NA NA CASSLNRETQYF TGTGCCAGCAGCTTGAATAGAGAGACCCAGTACTTC
TRBJ2-5 TRBV5-8 NA TRBD2 CASSLGTSGRETQYF TGTGCCAGCAGCCTTGGGACTAGCGGGAGAGAGACCCAGTACTTC
TRBJ1-3 TRBV21-1 NA NA CASTRDPDRDSGNTIYF TGTGCCAGCACCAGAGACCCAGACAGGGACTCTGGAAACACCATATATTTT
TRBJ2-5 TRBV21-1 NA NA CASSKGGLAGNQETQYF TGTGCCAGCAGCAAAGGAGGACTAGCGGGGAACCAAGAGACCCAGTACTTC
TRBJ2-1 TRBV11-2 NA NA CASSPHSTVYNEQFF TGTGCCAGCAGCCCCCACTCCACGGTATACAATGAGCAGTTCTTC
TRBJ1-1 TRBV30 NA TRBD1 CAWSRGQGGNTEAFF TGTGCCTGGAGTAGAGGACAGGGGGGAAACACTGAAGCTTTCTTT
TRBJ2-5 TRBV4-1 NA NA CASSQDFQGAGGETQYF TGCGCCAGCAGCCAAGATTTTCAGGGGGCGGGAGGGGAGACCCAGTACTTC
TRBJ1-2 TRBV11-2 NA NA CASSLERTGYGYTF TGTGCCAGCAGCTTAGAGAGGACGGGATATGGCTACACCTTC
TRBJ2-7 TRBV24-1 NA NA CATSGRARSEEQYF TGTGCCACCAGTGGCAGGGCGAGGTCGGAGGAGCAGTACTTC
TRBJ1-3 TRBV3-1/TRBV3-2 NA NA CASSYGGAESSGNTIYF TGTGCCAGCAGCTACGGAGGGGCCGAGAGCTCTGGAAACACCATATATTTT
TRBJ1-6 TRBV6-5 NA TRBD1 CASSYAPGQGGSPLHF TGTGCCAGCAGTTACGCGCCGGGACAGGGAGGGTCACCCCTCCACTTT
TRBJ2-7 TRBV18 NA NA CASFPARESYEQYF TGTGCCAGCTTCCCCGCGCGGGAATCCTACGAGCAGTACTTC
TRBJ2-1 TRBV6-5 once NA CASRGGESEQFF TGTGCCAGCAGGGGGGGAGAGTCGGAGCAGTTCTTC
TRBJ1-2 TRBV19 NA NA CATPGFGDYGYTF TGTGCCACTCCAGGGTTTGGGGACTATGGCTACACCTTC
TRBJ2-7 TRBV30 NA TRBD2 CAWTLAGTSGPSSYEQYF TGTGCCTGGACTCTAGCAGGGACTAGCGGGCCCAGCTCCTACGAGCAGTACTTC
TRBJ2-1 TRBV25-1 NA NA CASSGVSEVEQFF TGTGCCAGCAGTGGCGTCTCTGAGGTTGAGCAGTTCTTC
TRBJ2-1 TRBV5-4 NA TRBD2 CASSLISGVDNEQFF TGTGCCAGCAGCTTGATTAGCGGGGTAGACAATGAGCAGTTCTTC
TRBJ1-1 TRBV5-1 NA NA CASSPLGTLNTEAFF TGCGCCAGCAGCCCCCTGGGGACACTGAACACTGAAGCTTTCTTT
TRBJ2-3 TRBV18 NA TRBD2 CASSPARSGEQYF TGTGCCAGCTCACCCGCTCGTAGCGGGGAGCAGTATTTT
TRBJ1-2 TRBV15 NA NA CATSRELDFSF TGTGCCACCAGCAGAGAGTTGGACTTCTCCTTC
TRBJ1-2 TRBV10-3 NA NA CAISGGTGDFNYGYTF TGTGCCATCAGTGGGGGGACTGGAGATTTTAACTATGGCTACACCTTC
TRBJ1-2 TRBV13 NA TRBD1 CASSAGTANYGYTF TGTGCCAGCAGCGCGGGGACAGCTAACTATGGCTACACCTTC
TRBJ1-1 TRBV2 NA TRBD1 CASLQGANTEAFF TGTGCCAGTCTACAGGGGGCGAACACTGAAGCTTTCTTT
TRBJ1-2 TRBV6-6 NA NA CASSPTGIYGYTF TGTGCCAGCAGCCCCACAGGGATATATGGCTACACCTTC
TRBJ1-4 TRBV6-5 NA NA CASSRLREKLFF TGTGCCAGCAGCCGGTTACGTGAAAAACTGTTTTTT
TRBJ1-4 TRBV9 NA TRBD1 CASSARDRGEKLFF TGTGCCAGCAGCGCCCGGGACAGGGGTGAAAAACTGTTTTTT
TRBJ1-3 TRBV9 NA NA CASSFEGRGPGNTIYF TGTGCCAGCAGCTTCGAGGGCCGAGGTCCTGGAAACACCATATATTTT
TRBJ1-2 TRBV7-9 few TRBD1 CASSPGTGQSGYTF TGTGCCAGCAGCCCGGGGACAGGGCAAAGCGGCTACACCTTC
TRBJ2-3 TRBV10-1 NA TRBD2 CASSESALAGGYTDTQYF TGCGCCAGCAGTGAGTCGGCGTTGGCGGGGGGCTACACAGATACGCAGTATTTT
TRBJ1-2 TRBV9 NA NA CASSVDPTGRYGYTF TGTGCCAGCAGCGTAGACCCCACAGGTAGATATGGCTACACCTTC
TRBJ2-7 TRBV5-4 many TRBD1 CASSSGTGYEQYF TGTGCCAGCAGCTCAGGGACAGGTTACGAGCAGTACTTC
TRBJ2-2 TRBV18 few TRBD1 CASSPPNRGGGTGELFF TGTGCCAGCTCACCACCGAACAGGGGTGGCGGCACCGGGGAGCTGTTTTTT
TRBJ1-5 TRBV19 NA NA CASRNRDTYQPQHF TGTGCCAGTAGAAACCGGGACACCTATCAGCCCCAGCATTTT
TRBJ1-5 TRBV6-4 NA TRBD1 CASSDGRTGDQPQHF TGTGCCAGCAGTGACGGGAGGACAGGGGATCAGCCCCAGCATTTT
TRBJ1-1 TRBV19 NA NA CASSMSMNTEAFF TGTGCCAGTAGTATGAGTATGAACACTGAAGCTTTCTTT
TRBJ2-4 TRBV5-1 NA TRBD2 CASSPDAGLAENIQYF TGCGCCAGCAGCCCGGACGCGGGACTAGCGGAAAACATTCAGTACTTC
TRBJ2-1 TRBV7-9 NA TRBD2 CASRPSGGANNEQFF TGTGCCAGCAGACCTAGCGGGGGGGCCAACAATGAGCAGTTCTTC
TRBJ2-5 TRBV5-1 once TRBD2 CASSLSGEETQYF TGCGCCAGCAGCTTGAGCGGGGAAGAGACCCAGTACTTC
TRBJ1-4 TRBV7-2 NA TRBD1 CASSLAPQGGGEKLFF TGTGCCAGCAGCTTAGCCCCCCAGGGGGGCGGTGAAAAACTGTTTTTT
TRBJ2-7 TRBV2 few TRBD1 CASRQGETYEQYF TGTGCCAGCAGGCAGGGGGAAACCTACGAGCAGTACTTC
TRBJ1-3 TRBV18 NA NA CASSPTTGRAGNTIYF TGTGCCAGCTCACCCACCACAGGGCGGGCTGGAAACACCATATATTTT
TRBJ2-5 TRBV10-2 NA TRBD2 CASSEVGLWETQYF TGCGCCAGCAGTGAAGTGGGACTATGGGAGACCCAGTACTTC